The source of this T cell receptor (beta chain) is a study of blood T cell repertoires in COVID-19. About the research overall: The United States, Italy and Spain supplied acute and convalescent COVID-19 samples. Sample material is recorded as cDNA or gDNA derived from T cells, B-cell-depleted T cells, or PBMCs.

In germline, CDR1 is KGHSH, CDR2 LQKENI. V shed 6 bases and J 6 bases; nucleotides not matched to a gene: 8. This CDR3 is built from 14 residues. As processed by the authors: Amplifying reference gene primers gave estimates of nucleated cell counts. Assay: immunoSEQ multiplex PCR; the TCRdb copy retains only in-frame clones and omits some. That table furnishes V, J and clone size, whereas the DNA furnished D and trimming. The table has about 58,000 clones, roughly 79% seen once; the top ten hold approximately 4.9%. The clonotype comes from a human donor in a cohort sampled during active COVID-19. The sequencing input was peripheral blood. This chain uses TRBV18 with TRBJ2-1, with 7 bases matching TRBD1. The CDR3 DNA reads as TGTGCCAGCTCCCCGACAGGGTTTTTCAATGAGCAGTTCTTC. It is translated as CASSPTGFFNEQFF.